The present entry profiles one T cell receptor (beta chain) with its context. With 4 bases clipped from V and 0 bases from J, the junction kept 9 bases outside the gene matches. CDR1 ENHRY and CDR2 SYGVKD come from the germline V gene. The CDR3 contains 17 residues. The sample is drawn from a study of response to subunit inactivated influenza vaccine. TCRdb recomputed calls from the RT-PCR reads with MiXCR, one row per CDR3 protein. Of hundreds of thousands of distinct CDR3 sequences listed, 14% are singletons. Sequencing used PBMCs from blood, obtained 14 to 15 days before vaccination. The V gene is TRBV10-3, the J gene TRBJ2-7, with 10 bases matching TRBD1. The sequence was collected from a man in his fifties who received an inactivated influenza vaccine. In nucleotides, the CDR3 is TGTGCCATCAGTGGCCCCGGGACAGGGGCCAACTCCTACGAGCAGTACTTC. Translation gives CAISGPGTGANSYEQYF.